The clone carrying this T cell receptor beta chain was detected once. Its antigen is unidentified. V gave up 7 bases and J gave up 0 bases, with 13 bases separating them. This CDR3 region has 15 residues. Germline CDR1 reads LNHDA; CDR2 reads SQIVND (reference sequence). 60 Vbeta and 13 Jbeta primers were used in PCR. Only in-frame clones appear in the TCRdb table, and some are missing; sequencing was by immunoSEQ multiplex PCR. This table has roughly 77,000 clones, about 68% appearing once. This record belongs to a study of cytomegalovirus exposure and HLA in healthy donors. Points from the study as a whole: A link between a missense DCLRE1C variant and TCR beta V- and J-gene trimming emerged from a later analysis. Sequencing probably produced one cluster of sequence variants that were highly shared. In an earlier analysis, productive rearrangement rates for most beta V segments clustered near 87% or 30%.

Unrecorded immune exposures were likely, despite nominal health at sampling. The chain carries TRBV19 and TRBJ1-5, with a tentative D call TRBD1 (5 bases). Material for sequencing was PBMCs. The sequence came from a woman between 50 and 59 years old in good health and CMV-seropositive. CDR3: CASKEGLYSNQPQHF. The CDR3 bases are TGTGCCAGTAAGGAGGGGTTATATAGCAATCAGCCCCAGCATTTT.